The clone carrying this T cell receptor beta chain was found a few times. Its antigen is as yet unknown. Each CDR3 protein gets one entry after TCRdb re-called the 5' RACE reads with MiXCR. The repertoire includes 84,000 or so distinct CDR3 sequences, approximately 30% of them detected once, and around 56% sits in the top ten. This entry belongs to a study of CD8 T cells in ankylosing spondylitis. This CDR3 contains 13 residues. CDR1 is KGHSY, CDR2 FQNENV, per germline. V was pared by 5 bases and J by 2 bases, with 9 bases between. General observations from the study: Fewer than ten highly homologous variants made up a TCR beta motif that seemed to typify ankylosing spondylitis blood.

The receptor was isolated from a male donor with ankylosing spondylitis or in good health (not recorded which). Material for sequencing was blood, either unsorted or a sorted T cell fraction (not recorded which). V gene TRBV16 combines with J gene TRBJ2-5, with D hard to call. The chain's CDR3 is CASSSTPQETQYF. The CDR3 DNA reads TGTGCCAGCAGCTCGACACCACAAGAGACCCAGTACTTC.